This T cell receptor beta chain was captured by sequencing in a study of Ad26.COV2.S vaccination and SARS-CoV-2 variants. On the study more broadly: As a participant in COV1001, the donor was in the Ad26.COV2.S trial arm.

Produced via immunoSEQ multiplex PCR; TCRdb's table is partial and in-frame only. The profile shows hundreds of thousands of clones, 75% to 95% of them singletons. Described treatment: roughly 18 received Ad26.COV2.S at low or high dose, single or two shots; roughly five received placebo; per-sample allocation not given. The samples date from day 63 after the first vaccine or placebo injection. The material was peripheral blood, obtained in a trial of Ad26.COV2.S vaccine versus placebo. The TCR comes from a person aged 18-65 years who received the Ad26.COV2.S COVID-19 vaccine or a placebo.

CDR3 sequence (DNA): TGTGCCCTAAATGAAGCTTTCTTT. The encoded protein is CALNEAFF. The chain employs TRBV30 and TRBJ1-1; D gene ambiguous. Germline CDR1 reads GTSNPN; CDR2 reads SVGIG (reference sequence). CDR3 length: 8 residues. V dropped 8 bases and J dropped 7 bases, with 5 bases sitting between them.